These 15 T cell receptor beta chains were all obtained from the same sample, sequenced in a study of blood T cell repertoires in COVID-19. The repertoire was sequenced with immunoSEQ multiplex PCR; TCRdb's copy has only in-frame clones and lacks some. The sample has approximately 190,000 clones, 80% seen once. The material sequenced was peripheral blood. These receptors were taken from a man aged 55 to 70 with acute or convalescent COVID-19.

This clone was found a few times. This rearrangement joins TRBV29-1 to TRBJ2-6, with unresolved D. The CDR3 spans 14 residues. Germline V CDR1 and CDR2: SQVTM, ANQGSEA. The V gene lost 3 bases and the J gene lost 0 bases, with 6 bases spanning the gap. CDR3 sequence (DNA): TGCAGCGTTGAGACGGGCTCTGGGGCCAACGTCCTGACTTTC. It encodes CSVETGSGANVLTF.

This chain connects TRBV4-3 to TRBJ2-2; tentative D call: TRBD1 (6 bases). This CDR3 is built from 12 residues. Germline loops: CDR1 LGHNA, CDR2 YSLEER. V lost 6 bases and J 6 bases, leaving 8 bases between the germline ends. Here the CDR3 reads CASRNRAGELFF. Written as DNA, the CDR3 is TGCGCCAGCAGGAACAGGGCCGGGGAGCTGTTTTTT.

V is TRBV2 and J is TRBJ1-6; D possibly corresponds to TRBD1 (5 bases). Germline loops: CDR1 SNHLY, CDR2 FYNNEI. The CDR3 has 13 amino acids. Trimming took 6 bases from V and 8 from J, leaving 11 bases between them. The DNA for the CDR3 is TGTGCCAGCAGGGGGGGGGAGGATTCACCCCTCCACTTT. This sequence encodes CASRGGEDSPLHF.

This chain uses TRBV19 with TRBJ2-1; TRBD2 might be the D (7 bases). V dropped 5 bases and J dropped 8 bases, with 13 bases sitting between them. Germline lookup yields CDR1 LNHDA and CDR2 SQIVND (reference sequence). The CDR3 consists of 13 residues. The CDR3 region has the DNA TGTGCCAGTAGTCCCCGCGGGGGCGATGAGCAGTTCTTC. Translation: CASSPRGGDEQFF.

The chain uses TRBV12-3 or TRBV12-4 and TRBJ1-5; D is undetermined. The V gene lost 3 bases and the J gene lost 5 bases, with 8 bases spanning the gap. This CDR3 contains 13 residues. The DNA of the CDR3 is TGTGCCAGCAGTTTGAGGAGGGATCAGCCCCAGCATTTT. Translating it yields CASSLRRDQPQHF.

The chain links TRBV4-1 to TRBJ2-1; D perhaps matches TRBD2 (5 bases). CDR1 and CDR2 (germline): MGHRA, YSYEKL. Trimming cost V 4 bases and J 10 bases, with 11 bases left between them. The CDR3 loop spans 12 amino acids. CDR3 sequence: CASSPLGLEQFF. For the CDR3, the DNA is TGCGCCAGCAGCCCACTAGGATTGGAGCAGTTCTTC.

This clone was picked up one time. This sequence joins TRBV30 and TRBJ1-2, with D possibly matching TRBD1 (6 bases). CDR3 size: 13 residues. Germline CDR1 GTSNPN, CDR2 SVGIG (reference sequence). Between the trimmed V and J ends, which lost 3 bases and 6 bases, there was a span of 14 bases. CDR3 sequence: CAWSKDRWNGYTF. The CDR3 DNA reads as TGTGCCTGGAGCAAAGACAGGTGGAATGGCTACACCTTC.

The CDR3 region is CASSQGTGGRTEAFF. The CDR3 DNA sequence: TGCGCCAGCAGCCAAGGAACAGGGGGGAGAACTGAAGCTTTCTTT. This chain joins TRBV4-1 and TRBJ1-1, with 8 positions matching TRBD1. From germline, CDR1 is MGHRA and CDR2 YSYEKL. CDR3 length equals 15 residues. The ends lost 1 base at V and 5 bases at J; junction bases unmatched: 6.

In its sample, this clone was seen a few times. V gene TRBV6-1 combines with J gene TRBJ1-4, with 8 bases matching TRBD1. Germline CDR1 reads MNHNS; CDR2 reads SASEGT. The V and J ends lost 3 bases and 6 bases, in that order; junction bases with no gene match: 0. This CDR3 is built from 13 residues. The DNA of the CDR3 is TGTGCCAGCAGTGAGACAGGGGATGAAAAACTGTTTTTT. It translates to CASSETGDEKLFF.

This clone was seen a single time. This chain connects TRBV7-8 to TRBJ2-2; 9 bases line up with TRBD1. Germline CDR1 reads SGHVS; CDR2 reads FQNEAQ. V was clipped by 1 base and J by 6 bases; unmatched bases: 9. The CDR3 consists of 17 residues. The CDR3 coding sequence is TGTGCCAGCAGCTTAGTATCTTTACAGGGGGCGTCCGGGGAGCTGTTTTTT. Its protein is CASSLVSLQGASGELFF.

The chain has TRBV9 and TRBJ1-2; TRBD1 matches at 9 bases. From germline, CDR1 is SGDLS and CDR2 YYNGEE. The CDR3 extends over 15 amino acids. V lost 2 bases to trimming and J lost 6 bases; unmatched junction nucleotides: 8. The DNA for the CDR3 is TGTGCCAGCAGCGTCACAGGGGGCGCGTTCGATGGCTACACCTTC. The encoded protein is CASSVTGGAFDGYTF.

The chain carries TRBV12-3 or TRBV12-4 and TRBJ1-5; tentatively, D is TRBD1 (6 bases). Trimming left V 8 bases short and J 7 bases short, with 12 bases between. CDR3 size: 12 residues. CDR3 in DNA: TGTGCCAGCGGGGGGGCGGAGCAGCCCCAGCATTTT. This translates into CASGGAEQPQHF.

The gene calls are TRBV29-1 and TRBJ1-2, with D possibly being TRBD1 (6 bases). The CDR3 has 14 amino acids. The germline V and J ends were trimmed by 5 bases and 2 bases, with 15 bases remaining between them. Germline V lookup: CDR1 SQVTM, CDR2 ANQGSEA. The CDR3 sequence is CSVKQGSGNYGYTF. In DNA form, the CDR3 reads TGCAGCGTTAAACAGGGATCGGGGAACTATGGCTACACCTTC.

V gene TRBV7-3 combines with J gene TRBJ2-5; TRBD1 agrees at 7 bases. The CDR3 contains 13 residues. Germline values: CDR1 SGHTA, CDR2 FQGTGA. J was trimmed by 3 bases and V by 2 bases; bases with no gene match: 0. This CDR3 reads CASSLDREETQYF. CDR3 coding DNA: TGTGCCAGCAGCTTAGACAGGGAAGAGACCCAGTACTTC.

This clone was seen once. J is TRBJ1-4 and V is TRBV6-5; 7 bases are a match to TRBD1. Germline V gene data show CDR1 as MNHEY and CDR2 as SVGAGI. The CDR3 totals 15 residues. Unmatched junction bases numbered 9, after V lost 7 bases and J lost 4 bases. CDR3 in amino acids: CASTSRGGYNEKLFF. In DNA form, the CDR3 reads TGTGCCAGCACCTCCCGAGGGGGCTATAATGAAAAACTGTTTTTT.